This T cell receptor beta chain comes out of a study of blood T cell repertoires in COVID-19. Across the study: Some COVID-19 samples were acute and others convalescent; all came from the United States, Italy and Spain.

The germline V gene encodes CDR1 GTSNPN and CDR2 SVGIG (reference sequence). The CDR3 loop spans 12 amino acids. J lost 9 bases, V lost 1 base, and 4 bases had no gene match. TCRdb's table, derived via immunoSEQ multiplex PCR, lists solely in-frame clones and lacks some. The sample has some 83,000 clones, over 75% seen once. The specimen was peripheral blood. This clonotype originated in a man between 50 and 59 years old with acute or convalescent COVID-19. V and J are TRBV30 and TRBJ1-2, with 8 bases fitting TRBD1. This CDR3 reads CAWSGQGASYTF. As DNA, the CDR3 is TGTGCCTGGAGTGGCCAGGGGGCTAGCTACACCTTC.